Described below is a single TCR beta chain sequence and its context. Its antigen is unidentified. CDR3 length: 15 amino acids. Germline lookup yields CDR1 DFQATT and CDR2 SNEGSKA (reference sequence). V was clipped by 3 bases and J by 1 base; unmatched bases: 3. The data belong to a study of blood T cells in healthy people across ages. The draw of peripheral blood yielded roughly 9.4 milliliters from each donor. Total RNA, at least 5.5 micrograms per sample, came from PBMCs. The authors ran a second PCR of roughly 6 to 12 cycles using a sample-barcoded 5' primer and a J-beta primer mix. Researchers report that each sample yielded at least 3 million CDR3-containing paired-end reads. MiXCR was run by TCRdb on the 5' RACE reads, yielding one entry per CDR3 protein. Found here are approximately 360,000 distinct CDR3 sequences, roughly half of them singletons; the top ten hold 45% to 65%. Study-level findings and limits: Researchers report that TCR beta diversity correlated strongly with naive T cell percentage.

The receptor was derived from a man aged 60-69 years in good health. The V call is TRBV20-1, the J call TRBJ1-6; 7 positions match TRBD1. Sample: blood. For the CDR3, the DNA is TGCAGTGCTAGCGGGACAGAGTCCTATAATTCACCCCTCCACTTT. It yields the protein CSASGTESYNSPLHF.